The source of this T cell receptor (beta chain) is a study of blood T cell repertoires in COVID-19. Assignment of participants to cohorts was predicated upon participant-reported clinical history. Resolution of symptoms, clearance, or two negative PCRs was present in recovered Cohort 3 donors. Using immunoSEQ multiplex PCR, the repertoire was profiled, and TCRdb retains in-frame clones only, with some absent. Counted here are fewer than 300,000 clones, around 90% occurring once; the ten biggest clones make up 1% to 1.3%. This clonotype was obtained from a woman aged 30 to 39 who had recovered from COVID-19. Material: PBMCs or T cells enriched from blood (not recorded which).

The CDR3: CASSFPRISGANVLTF. The CDR3 DNA follows: TGTGCCAGCAGCTTCCCGAGAATCTCTGGGGCCAACGTCCTGACTTTC. The chain carries TRBV7-9 and TRBJ2-6, with no clear D. Trimming cost V 3 bases and J 0 bases, with 9 bases left between them. This CDR3 comprises 16 residues. Germline CDR1 SEHNR, CDR2 FQNEAQ (reference sequence).